A selection of T cell receptor beta chains follows, all from one sample in a study of beta chain features in type 1 diabetes. Sequenced by immunoSEQ multiplex PCR; TCRdb stores in-frame clones only, minus some. Counted here are about 200,000 clones, roughly 11% occurring once; the ten biggest clones make up approximately 1.4%. Sequences were obtained from central memory CD4+ T cells from blood. All receptors derive from a man in his late teens or twenties in good health. Both conserved end residues are part of each CDR3. A D gene is named only where the DNA matches it firmly. Clone sizes are given selectively: once, few, many, or a class where the clone is expanded.

V gene	J gene	D gene	clone size	CDR3 protein	CDR3 DNA
TRBV30	TRBJ1-1	.	few	CASHRAGKTEAFF	TGTGCCAGCCACAGGGCCGGTAAGACTGAAGCTTTCTTT
TRBV27	TRBJ2-1	.	.	CASSFTDPSYNEQFF	TGTGCCAGCAGTTTTACGGATCCCTCCTACAATGAGCAGTTCTTC
TRBV7-9	TRBJ2-3	.	many	CASSSQGLDTQYF	TGTGCCAGCAGCTCCCAGGGTTTAGATACGCAGTATTTT
TRBV19	TRBJ2-1	.	.	CASSIGDLEDEQFF	TGTGCCAGTAGTATAGGGGACCTTGAGGATGAGCAGTTCTTC
TRBV15	TRBJ2-3	.	.	CATSRDVSTDTQYF	TGTGCCACCAGCAGAGACGTTAGCACAGATACGCAGTATTTT
TRBV5-1	TRBJ2-3	.	.	CASSLFQGTDTQYF	TGCGCCAGCAGCTTGTTTCAGGGGACAGATACGCAGTATTTT
TRBV11-2	TRBJ1-5	TRBD1	many	CASSLDRGLNQPQHF	TGTGCCAGCAGCTTAGACAGGGGGCTTAATCAGCCCCAGCATTTT
TRBV5-6	TRBJ2-7	.	.	CASSLYGREVDEQYF	TGTGCCAGCAGCTTGTACGGGAGAGAGGTTGACGAGCAGTACTTC
TRBV15	TRBJ2-4	.	many	CATSRDLAKNIQYF	TGTGCCACCAGCAGAGACTTAGCCAAAAACATTCAGTACTTC
TRBV7-2	TRBJ2-4	.	many	CASSVRGQNIQYF	TGTGCCAGCAGCGTGAGAGGTCAAAACATTCAGTACTTC
TRBV5-1	TRBJ2-5	.	few	CASSPGRVGETQYF	TGCGCCAGCAGCCCTGGCAGGGTGGGGGAGACCCAGTACTTC
TRBV7-2	TRBJ1-2	TRBD1	.	CASSAAGTGNGYTF	TGTGCCAGCAGCGCTGCCGGGACAGGGAATGGCTACACCTTC
TRBV7-8	TRBJ2-7	.	.	CASSLYSIGYEQYF	TGTGCCAGCAGCTTATACTCAATTGGTTACGAGCAGTACTTC
TRBV28	TRBJ2-2	TRBD1	few	CASRQGGGGELFF	TGTGCCAGCAGACAGGGGGGAGGCGGGGAGCTGTTTTTT
TRBV30	TRBJ2-5	.	.	CAWMRQDGLETQYF	TGTGCCTGGATGCGCCAGGACGGATTGGAGACCCAGTACTTC
TRBV7-2	TRBJ1-5	.	few	CASSLGTVGYSNQPQHF	TGTGCCAGCAGCTTAGGGACAGTTGGATATAGCAATCAGCCCCAGCATTTT
TRBV5-1	TRBJ2-1	TRBD1	.	CASSPGTEYNEQFF	TGCGCCAGCAGCCCCGGGACAGAGTACAATGAGCAGTTCTTC
TRBV6-1	TRBJ2-3	.	.	CASSDPGGTDTQYF	TGTGCCAGCAGTGACCCAGGGGGCACAGATACGCAGTATTTT
TRBV28	TRBJ2-7	.	.	CASSSRQQHSYEQYF	TGTGCCAGCAGTTCCAGACAGCAGCATTCCTACGAGCAGTACTTC
TRBV7-3	TRBJ2-1	TRBD1	few	CASSRDSSYNEQFF	TGTGCCAGCAGTCGGGACAGCTCCTACAATGAGCAGTTCTTC
TRBV5-4	TRBJ2-3	TRBD1	few	CASSYPGQADTQYF	TGTGCCAGCAGCTACCCGGGACAGGCAGATACGCAGTATTTT
TRBV28	TRBJ2-1	.	few	CASSEARRNEQFF	TGTGCCAGCAGTGAGGCCCGACGGAATGAGCAGTTCTTC
TRBV30	TRBJ2-1	.	few	CAWSALWTSSYNEQFF	TGTGCCTGGAGTGCACTTTGGACCTCCTCCTACAATGAGCAGTTCTTC
TRBV7-8	TRBJ2-1	TRBD2	.	CASGRTSGYNEQFF	TGTGCCAGCGGCCGGACTAGCGGGTACAATGAGCAGTTCTTC
TRBV7-9	TRBJ2-3	TRBD2	.	CASSWTSGIADTQYF	TGTGCCAGCAGCTGGACTAGCGGGATCGCAGATACGCAGTATTTT
TRBV29-1	TRBJ2-2	.	.	CSVVGTANTGELFF	TGCAGCGTTGTTGGGACGGCCAACACCGGGGAGCTGTTTTTT
TRBV29-1	TRBJ2-3	.	few	CSVGGATDTQYF	TGCAGCGTTGGGGGGGCCACAGATACGCAGTATTTT
TRBV7-3	TRBJ2-1	TRBD2	.	CASSLRALTSGINEQFF	TGTGCCAGCAGCTTAAGGGCTTTGACTAGCGGGATAAATGAGCAGTTCTTC
TRBV2	TRBJ2-4	.	.	CASSLDPSQNIQYF	TGTGCCAGCAGCTTAGATCCCTCCCAAAACATTCAGTACTTC
TRBV30	TRBJ1-3	.	.	CAWSVHGGNTIYF	TGTGCCTGGAGTGTACATGGGGGAAACACCATATATTTT
TRBV30	TRBJ2-5	.	few	CAWSGHSGANQETQYF	TGTGCCTGGAGTGGCCATAGCGGAGCCAACCAAGAGACCCAGTACTTC
TRBV6-6	TRBJ2-3	TRBD2	few	CASTKGRGVADTQYF	TGTGCCAGCACCAAAGGGAGGGGCGTGGCAGATACGCAGTATTTT
TRBV29-1	TRBJ2-5	TRBD2	few	CSVGTSVQETQYF	TGCAGCGTTGGTACTAGCGTACAAGAGACCCAGTACTTC
TRBV25-1	TRBJ2-2	.	.	CASSDPGHRDTGELFF	TGTGCCAGCAGTGATCCCGGGCACAGGGACACCGGGGAGCTGTTTTTT
TRBV29-1	TRBJ2-7	.	few	CSGVPVSAYEQYF	TGCAGCGGCGTACCGGTATCAGCCTACGAGCAGTACTTC
TRBV6-1	TRBJ2-7	TRBD2	.	CASTVAGGDYEQYF	TGTGCCAGCACCGTAGCGGGAGGAGACTACGAGCAGTACTTC
TRBV7-2	TRBJ2-7	TRBD2	few	CASSLLAEYEQYF	TGTGCCAGCAGCTTGCTAGCGGAGTACGAGCAGTACTTC
TRBV20-1	TRBJ2-4	.	.	CSAQKRNIQYF	TGCAGTGCTCAAAAAAGGAACATTCAGTACTTC
TRBV29-1	TRBJ2-1	TRBD2	few	CSALSLAGANEQFF	TGCAGCGCCCTGTCACTAGCGGGAGCGAATGAGCAGTTCTTC
TRBV6-5	TRBJ2-1	.	many	CASRIPGQPNEQFF	TGTGCCAGCAGAATCCCCGGGCAGCCCAATGAGCAGTTCTTC
TRBV14	TRBJ2-5	.	.	CASSQWRQAETQYF	TGTGCCAGCAGCCAATGGAGACAAGCCGAGACCCAGTACTTC
TRBV6-6	TRBJ2-7	.	few	CASSPSVKQYF	TGTGCCAGCAGTCCATCGGTTAAGCAGTACTTC
TRBV15	TRBJ2-1	.	few	CATSRAPSNEQFF	TGTGCCACCAGCAGAGCCCCGAGTAATGAGCAGTTCTTC
TRBV20-1	TRBJ2-1	.	few	CSASGREEQFF	TGCAGTGCTAGCGGGAGAGAAGAGCAGTTCTTC